Listed here are 15 T cell receptor beta chains from one sample, sequenced in a study of post-analysis software for immune sequencing data. These receptors have no known antigen. Findings and caveats of the study: The study found TRBV5-6, TRBV5-1 and TRBV20-1 among five TRBV segments more frequent in patients than controls.

Unique molecular identifiers were carried by the TCR beta cDNA libraries. Each CDR3 protein gets one entry after TCRdb re-called the PCR reads with MiXCR. The table includes approximately 690,000 distinct CDR3 sequences, 59% detected once. Sequenced: blood. Source of these receptors: a girl aged 2-10 years with multiple sclerosis.

As concerns this clonotype: This is likely a read error, given that the CDR3 carries no conserved phenylalanine or tryptophan at its end. The chain has TRBV7-2 and TRBJ2-1; the D is unclear. The tail of the sequence fits TRBJ2-7 better, so the J call may be wrong. The CDR3 is made up of 13 amino acids. Germline CDR1 and CDR2: SGHTA and FQGNSA. Here the CDR3 reads CASSLSPSNEQYS. CDR3 coding DNA: TGTGCCAGCAGCTTAAGCCCCTCCAATGAGCAGTACTCC.

V and J are TRBV20-1 and TRBJ2-1, with 7 positions matching TRBD2. CDR1 and CDR2 from the germline V gene are DFQATT and SNEGSKA (reference sequence). J was trimmed by 2 bases and V by 0 bases; bases with no gene match: 10. This CDR3 has 17 amino acids. The CDR3 sequence is CSARDLNGLAAYNEQFF. The CDR3 nucleotides read TGCAGTGCTAGAGATCTCAATGGCCTAGCGGCCTACAATGAGCAGTTCTTC.

About this clonotype itself: Possible read error: a much larger clone is one base away. The chain joins TRBV6-5 to TRBJ1-2; D not resolved. The germline gives CDR1 MNHEY, CDR2 SVGAGI. The CDR3 consists of 14 residues. The CDR3 bases are TGTGCCAGCAGGTACTCGCCAGTTAACTATGGCTACACCTTC. Protein product: CASRYSPVNYGYTF.

The chain recombines TRBV29-1 with TRBJ2-6, with D unclear. Germline CDR1 reads SQVTM; CDR2 reads ANQGSEA. V dropped 4 bases and J dropped 0 bases, with 10 bases sitting between them. The CDR3 loop spans 15 amino acids. CDR3 in DNA: TGCAGCGTTGGTACAAGCCCCTCTGGGGCCAACGTCCTGACTTTC. Its protein is CSVGTSPSGANVLTF.

The V call is TRBV7-9, the J call TRBJ1-2; D is possibly TRBD1 (6 bases). With 3 bases removed from V and 2 bases from J, the gap between germline ends came to 13 bases. Germline CDR1 SEHNR, CDR2 FQNEAQ (reference sequence). CDR3 length: 15 residues. The CDR3 nucleotides are TGTGCCAGCAGCTTGTCCCGGGACAACAACTATGGCTACACCTTC. Encoded protein: CASSLSRDNNYGYTF.

This clonotype was counted between two and nine times. The chain employs TRBV6-2 or TRBV6-3 and TRBJ2-3, with D unresolved. This CDR3 has 11 amino acids. Looked up from germline, CDR1 is MNHEY and CDR2 is SVGEGT. Trimming cost V 7 bases and J 8 bases, with 10 bases left between them. CDR3 in DNA: TGTGCCAGCACCCCGGGTGGTACGCAGTATTTT. It yields the protein CASTPGGTQYF.

The chain is built from TRBV20-1 and TRBJ2-3; 9 nucleotides align to TRBD2. The junction had 6 bases not matched to a gene; V was cut back by 6 bases and J by 2 bases. Germline lookup yields CDR1 DFQATT and CDR2 SNEGSKA (reference sequence). The CDR3 extends over 14 amino acids. The CDR3 DNA follows: TGCAGTGCAAAACCTAGCGGGGTCACAGATACGCAGTATTTT. It codes for CSAKPSGVTDTQYF.

The chain is built from TRBV6-5 and TRBJ1-1, with D possibly matching TRBD1 (6 bases). V shed 7 bases and J shed 2 bases, with 11 bases lying between them. The CDR3 spans 13 residues. The germline V gene encodes CDR1 MNHEY and CDR2 SVGAGI. The DNA for the CDR3 is TGTGCCAGCATCCGCAGGGGCAACACTGAAGCTTTCTTT. Translating gives CASIRRGNTEAFF.

This sequence joins TRBV12-3 or TRBV12-4 and TRBJ2-7; 9 positions agree with TRBD1. V was clipped by 3 bases and J by 5 bases; unmatched bases: 14. The length of the CDR3 is 17 residues. The CDR3 is CASSFVNLGQGKNEQYF. The CDR3 DNA sequence: TGTGCCAGCAGTTTCGTGAACCTCGGACAGGGGAAGAACGAGCAGTACTTC.

The rearrangement links TRBV5-1 to TRBJ1-1; D not resolved. V lost 7 bases, J lost 5 bases, and 9 bases lay in between. The germline gives CDR1 SGHRS, CDR2 YFSETQ. The CDR3 has 11 residues. The CDR3 DNA follows: TGCGCCAGCGGGGTCGGGACTGAAGCTTTCTTT. Translated, it gives CASGVGTEAFF.

V usage is TRBV2 and J usage is TRBJ1-1; 7 nucleotides align to TRBD1. The CDR3 totals 14 residues. V shed 3 bases, J shed 5 bases, and the junction held 6 bases outside the gene matches. From germline, CDR1 is SNHLY and CDR2 FYNNEI. CDR3 residues: CASSDLDRLTEAFF. Written as DNA, the CDR3 is TGTGCCAGCAGTGATTTGGACAGGTTGACTGAAGCTTTCTTT. The full variable domain, its missing parts supplied by reference TRBV2 and TRBJ1-1, is EPEVTQTPSHQVTQMGQEVILRCVPISNHLYFYWYRQILGQKVEFLVSFYNNEISEKSEIFDDQFSVERPDGSNFTLKIRSTKLEDSAMYFCASSDLDRLTEAFFGQGTRLTVV.

The chain couples TRBV6-2 or TRBV6-3 to TRBJ2-3; no clear D. The CDR3 consists of 15 residues. CDR1 is MNHEY and CDR2 is SVGEGT in the germline V gene. Trimming removed 2 bases from V and 2 bases from J, with 11 bases in between. CDR3 region: CASSYVASDTDTQYF. The CDR3, as DNA: TGTGCCAGCAGTTACGTGGCTTCGGACACAGATACGCAGTATTTT.

The chain links TRBV7-2 to TRBJ2-1; D not resolved. Germline-derived CDR1 and CDR2 are SGHTA and FQGNSA. CDR3 length: 13 residues. Trimming left V 2 bases short and J 6 bases short, with 8 bases between. The CDR3 here is CASSLSHGNEQFF. The CDR3 nucleotides are TGTGCCAGCAGCTTATCTCATGGCAATGAGCAGTTCTTC.

V is TRBV12-5 and J is TRBJ2-1, with D unresolved. V was cut by 8 bases and J by 1 base, with 12 bases left in between. Germline V gives CDR1 LGHNT, CDR2 FRNRAP. This CDR3 is 14 amino acids long. Here the CDR3 DNA reads TGTGCTAGTACGACGGGCGGTTCCTACAATGAGCAGTTCTTC. This gives the protein CASTTGGSYNEQFF.

The chain combines TRBV7-8 with TRBJ2-3, with D possibly matching TRBD2 (6 bases). The germline V gene has CDR1 SGHVS and CDR2 FQNEAQ. Trimming removed 5 bases at V and 1 base at J, with 16 bases between. CDR3 length equals 16 residues. The CDR3 DNA sequence: TGTGCCAGCAGCAAATTGGCGGGGATACGCACAGATACGCAGTATTTT. Protein product: CASSKLAGIRTDTQYF.